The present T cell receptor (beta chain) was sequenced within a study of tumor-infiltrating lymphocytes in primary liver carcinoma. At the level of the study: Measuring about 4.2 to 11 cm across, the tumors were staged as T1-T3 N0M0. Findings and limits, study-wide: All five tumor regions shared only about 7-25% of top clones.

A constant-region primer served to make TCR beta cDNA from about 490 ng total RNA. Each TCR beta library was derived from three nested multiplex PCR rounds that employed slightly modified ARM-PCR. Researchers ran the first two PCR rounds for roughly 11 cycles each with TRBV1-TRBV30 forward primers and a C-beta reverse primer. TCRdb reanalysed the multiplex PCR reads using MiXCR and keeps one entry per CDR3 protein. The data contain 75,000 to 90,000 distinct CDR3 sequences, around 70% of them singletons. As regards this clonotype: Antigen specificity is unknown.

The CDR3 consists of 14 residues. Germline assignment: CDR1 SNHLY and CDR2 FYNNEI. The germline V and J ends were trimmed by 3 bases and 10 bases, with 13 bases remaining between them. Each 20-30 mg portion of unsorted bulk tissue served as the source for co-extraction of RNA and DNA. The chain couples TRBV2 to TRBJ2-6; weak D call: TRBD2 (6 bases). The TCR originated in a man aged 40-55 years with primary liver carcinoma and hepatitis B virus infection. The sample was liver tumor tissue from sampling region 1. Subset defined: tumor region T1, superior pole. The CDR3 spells CASSDISGTNVLTF. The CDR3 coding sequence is TGTGCCAGCAGTGACATCTCTGGGACTAACGTCCTGACTTTC.